These 15 T cell receptor beta chains were sequenced from one sample in a study of shared clonotypes between healthy human individuals. The data were produced by immunoSEQ multiplex PCR, yet TCRdb's version contains in-frame clones alone and is incomplete. The table shows approximately 2,300,000 clones, with about 90% occurring only once. The sample comprised naive CD4+ T cells from PBMCs. Stated subset: CD45RA+ positively selected. The receptors were sampled from a man between 18 and 35 years old in good health. Some clones in this sample may be carry-over from other donors' samples.

V and J are TRBV6-6 and TRBJ1-6; no firm D call. This CDR3 has 15 residues. The germline V gene encodes CDR1 MNHNY and CDR2 SVGAGI (reference sequence). Trimming took 2 bases from V and 6 from J, leaving 11 bases between them. CDR3 sequence (DNA): TGTGCCAGCAGTTACCCCGAACAAGTTAATTCACCCCTCCACTTT. It specifies CASSYPEQVNSPLHF.

V is TRBV6-7 and J is TRBJ2-1; D gene ambiguous. TRBV6-7 is filed as an ORF, its function uncertain. V lost 2 bases and J 4 bases, leaving 18 bases between the germline ends. The CDR3 has 17 residues. CDR3 in amino acids: CASSYRETQQLYNEQFF. The CDR3 bases are TGTGCCAGCAGTTACAGGGAAACCCAACAGCTTTACAATGAGCAGTTCTTC.

The chain uses TRBV18 and TRBJ2-7; D ambiguous. Germline-derived CDR1 and CDR2 are KGHSH and LQKENI. Trimming shortened V by 1 base and J by 5 bases, and 6 bases separated the two germline ends. The length of the CDR3 is 12 residues. As DNA, the CDR3 is TGTGCCAGCTCACCACTAACAGACGAGCAGTACTTC. Translating gives CASSPLTDEQYF.

This clone has a single count. V usage is TRBV6-5 and J usage is TRBJ1-2, with D unclear. The V gene's germline CDR1 is MNHEY and CDR2 SVGAGI. The ends were cut back, 0 bases at V and 3 bases at J, with 11 bases in the middle. The CDR3 is 15 amino acids. The CDR3 region has the DNA TGTGCCAGCAGTTACTCGACCGCCCAGGACTATGGCTACACCTTC. Translating it yields CASSYSTAQDYGYTF.

This chain joins TRBV21-1 and TRBJ1-2. TRBV21-1 is designated a pseudogene. The CDR3 is 14 amino acids. Here the CDR3 reads CASSKDSRVHGYTF. The CDR3 DNA reads as TGTGCCAGCAGCAAAGACTCAAGAGTTCATGGCTACACCTTC.

The chain carries TRBV5-1 and TRBJ2-7, with D perhaps TRBD1 or TRBD2 (6 bases each). Germline loops: CDR1 SGHRS, CDR2 YFSETQ. The CDR3 covers 14 residues. Trimming removed 4 bases at V and 5 bases at J, with 16 bases between. The CDR3 DNA sequence: TGCGCCAGCAGCCGTGAGGGGGGCGGGAACGAGCAGTACTTC. Its translation: CASSREGGGNEQYF.

The chain joins TRBV27 to TRBJ1-4, with 11 bases identical to TRBD1. The ends lost 3 bases at V and 8 bases at J; junction bases unmatched: 8. Germline CDR1 MNHEY, CDR2 SMNVEV (reference sequence). This CDR3 is built from 16 residues. In DNA form, the CDR3 reads TGTGCCAGCAGTTTCGGGACAGGGGGGATTTCGGAAAAACTGTTTTTT. This sequence encodes CASSFGTGGISEKLFF.

About this clone itself: The sample carries other DNA sequences with the same CDR3. The genes are TRBV5-1 and TRBJ1-2; D is undetermined. Per germline, CDR1 SGHRS and CDR2 YFSETQ. The CDR3 is made up of 14 amino acids. V lost 2 bases, J lost 8 bases, and 16 bases lay in between. CDR3 coding DNA: TGCGCCAGCAGCTTAGAGGGTCGCGATTGGGGCTACACCTTC. It specifies CASSLEGRDWGYTF.

The chain recombines TRBV28 with TRBJ2-5; D gene ambiguous. The germline V gene encodes CDR1 MDHEN and CDR2 SYDVKM. V shed 4 bases and J shed 3 bases, with 18 bases lying between them. The CDR3 extends over 16 amino acids. CDR3 amino acids: CASSSPRRRAEETQYF. The CDR3 DNA follows: TGTGCCAGCAGTTCCCCCAGAAGACGAGCCGAAGAGACCCAGTACTTC.

This clone has only a few counts. Other DNA sequences in the sample encode the same CDR3. The rearrangement links TRBV5-1 to TRBJ2-5, with 7 positions matching TRBD1. V gave up 4 bases and J gave up 2 bases; unmatched junction bases: 5. CDR1 and CDR2 from the germline V gene are SGHRS and YFSETQ. This CDR3 spans 14 amino acids. CDR3 nucleotide sequence: TGCGCCAGCAGCCCCGGGACAGATCAAGAGACCCAGTACTTC. Its translation: CASSPGTDQETQYF.

This chain joins TRBV9 and TRBJ2-2; D gene uncertain. The CDR3 covers 14 residues. Germline V CDR1 and CDR2: SGDLS, YYNGEE. Trimming cost V 4 bases and J 6 bases, with 13 bases left between them. CDR3: CASSNQMGSGELFF. The CDR3 nucleotides read TGTGCCAGCAGCAATCAGATGGGCTCCGGGGAGCTGTTTTTT.

The V gene is TRBV5-4, the J gene TRBJ2-7, with a tentative D call TRBD2 (5 bases). The germline V gene encodes CDR1 SGHNT and CDR2 YYREEE (reference sequence). V was cut by 7 bases and J by 0 bases, with 20 bases left in between. The CDR3 contains 16 residues. The CDR3 DNA sequence: TGTGCCAGCGCCCGGGCGTATCCGGGGTCCTCCTACGAGCAGTACTTC. It yields the protein CASARAYPGSSYEQYF.

This clone was observed once. The sample carries other DNA sequences with the same CDR3. The rearrangement joins TRBV28 to TRBJ1-3; the D gene is possibly TRBD1 (5 bases). This CDR3 is built from 15 residues. V lost 5 bases, J lost 0 bases, and 11 bases lay in between. Per the germline V gene, CDR1 is MDHEN and CDR2 is SYDVKM. The chain's CDR3 is CASSPAGGSGNTIYF. DNA for the CDR3: TGTGCCAGCAGTCCCGCCGGGGGCTCTGGAAACACCATATATTTT. The full variable domain, in which reference TRBV28 and TRBJ1-3 provide the parts outside the CDR3, is DVKVTQSSRYLVKRTGEKVFLECVQDMDHENMFWYRQDPGLGLRLIYFSYDVKMKEKGDIPEGYSVSREKKERFSLILESASTNQTSMYLCASSPAGGSGNTIYFGEGSWLTVV.

V is TRBV5-1 and J is TRBJ2-3; TRBD2 agrees at 7 bases. Trimming removed 4 bases from V and 8 bases from J; junction bases left unmatched: 7. This CDR3 spans 13 amino acids. Germline V gives CDR1 SGHRS, CDR2 YFSETQ. The chain's CDR3 is CASSPTSLATQYF. The CDR3 DNA reads TGCGCCAGCAGCCCGACTAGCCTGGCTACGCAGTATTTT.

The chain carries TRBV7-9 and TRBJ1-2; D is perhaps TRBD1 (6 bases). The V gene's germline CDR1 is SEHNR and CDR2 FQNEAQ (reference sequence). The length of the CDR3 is 15 residues. The germline V and J ends were trimmed by 5 bases and 1 base, with 14 bases remaining between them. CDR3 amino acids: CASSISDRRNYGYTF. CDR3 nucleotides: TGTGCCAGCAGCATCTCAGACAGGCGTAACTATGGCTACACCTTC.